One and the same sample provided the 26 T cell receptor beta chains below, sequenced in a study of T-cell memory formation after mild COVID-19. TCRdb analysed the 5' RACE reads with MiXCR anew, one entry per CDR3 protein. The sample carries more than 450,000 distinct CDR3 sequences, roughly 18% recorded once. Sequencing was done on a sample of PBMCs or a T cell subset sorted from them (not recorded which). These receptors originate from an adult woman who had mild COVID-19 (a few samples of this study predate the infection). Cell type and time point are not known.

The CDR3 nucleotides read TGCAGCGTGAACAGGGGGCGGACTGAAGCTTTCTTT. Translated: CSVNRGRTEAFF. The V and J genes are TRBV29-1 and TRBJ1-1, with TRBD1 matching over 9 bases. The trim removed 6 bases at V and 5 bases at J, leaving 4 bases unmatched. The CDR3 consists of 12 residues. Germline CDR1 reads SQVTM; CDR2 reads ANQGSEA.

This clonotype was seen more than once but under ten times. V gene TRBV11-2 combines with J gene TRBJ2-1, with TRBD2 identical over 7 bases. The germline V gene has CDR1 SGHAT and CDR2 FQNNGV. The CDR3 spans 11 residues. V gave up 4 bases and J gave up 15 bases; unmatched junction bases: 6. The CDR3: CASSSGTIPFF. The CDR3 nucleotides are TGTGCCAGCAGCTCCGGGACTATCCCGTTCTTC.

The table lists this clonotype with many counts. The CDR3 region has the DNA TGTGCCATCAGTGAGTCCCCTAGCGGGGGTACAGATACGCAGTATTTT. This translates into CAISESPSGGTDTQYF. The V call is TRBV10-3, the J call TRBJ2-3, with 10 bases lining up with TRBD2. V lost 0 bases and J lost 3; bases outside the gene matches: 3. The CDR3 has 16 amino acids. CDR1 ENHRY and CDR2 SYGVKD come from the germline V gene.

V and J are TRBV11-3 and TRBJ2-7; 15 positions match TRBD2. V dropped 4 bases and J dropped 3; count of bases not matched to a gene: 4. The germline CDR1 and CDR2 sequences are SGHNT and YENEEA. The CDR3 loop spans 16 amino acids. In nucleotides, the CDR3 is TGTGCCAGCAGCTCCCGGACTAGCGGGAGGGTCTACGAGCAGTACTTC. Protein product: CASSSRTSGRVYEQYF.

This clonotype was counted at least ten times. This chain joins TRBV4-3 and TRBJ2-1; D is perhaps TRBD2 (6 bases). The CDR3 extends over 18 amino acids. The germline gives CDR1 LGHNA, CDR2 YSLEER. V lost 0 bases, J lost 6 bases, and 21 bases lay in between. Here the CDR3 DNA reads TGCGCCAGCAGCCAAGATCTTAGTTGGGAGGTGGGGCCCAATGAGCAGTTCTTC. Protein product: CASSQDLSWEVGPNEQFF.

This rearrangement joins TRBV21-1 to TRBJ2-1; the table's D call TRBD2 went unverified against the DNA. TRBV21-1 is noted as a pseudogene. The CDR3 is 17 residues long. CDR3 DNA: TGTGCCAGCAGCAAAGACAGCTGGGACTACGACGTAAATGAGCAGTTCTTC. It translates to CASSKDSWDYDVNEQFF.

The V gene is TRBV5-1, the J gene TRBJ2-3, with 11 bases identical to TRBD2. V was clipped by 2 bases and J by 0 bases; unmatched bases: 8. Germline V gene data show CDR1 as SGHRS and CDR2 as YFSETQ. The CDR3 totals 18 residues. The CDR3 DNA sequence: TGCGCCAGCAGCTTTGGGACTAGCGGTGGACCTAGCACAGATACGCAGTATTTT. Its protein product is CASSFGTSGGPSTDTQYF.

This clonotype was detected only a few times. The chain uses TRBV5-1 and TRBJ2-1; TRBD2 matches 9 bases. Germline V gene lookup returns CDR1 SGHRS and CDR2 YFSETQ. J gave up 6 bases and V 4 bases, and 8 bases lay outside the gene matches. The CDR3 has 15 residues. The CDR3 loop reads CASSPDGGRANEQFF. The DNA of the CDR3 is TGCGCCAGCAGCCCGGACGGCGGGAGGGCCAATGAGCAGTTCTTC.

This clonotype appeared a few times. This rearrangement joins TRBV6-5 to TRBJ2-5, with D tentatively TRBD1 or TRBD2 (5 bases each). V was trimmed by 5 bases and J by 0 bases, leaving 13 bases between them. The CDR3 consists of 15 residues. Germline V CDR1 and CDR2: MNHEY, SVGAGI. CDR3 sequence reads: CASSPRGRYQETQYF. The DNA of the CDR3 is TGTGCCAGCAGTCCTCGGGGCCGTTACCAAGAGACCCAGTACTTC.

This clonotype was detected once. The chain carries TRBV15 and TRBJ1-1; the match to TRBD1 covers 8 bases. After removal of 1 base from V and 3 bases from J, the junction contained 1 base not matched to a gene. This CDR3 is built from 14 residues. Germline CDR1 reads LNHNV; CDR2 reads YYDKDF (reference sequence). The CDR3 sequence: CATSRVDRDTEAFF. Written as DNA, the CDR3 is TGTGCCACCAGCAGAGTGGACAGGGACACTGAAGCTTTCTTT.

The chain carries TRBV10-3 and TRBJ2-5; 9 nucleotides line up with TRBD1. After removal of 4 bases from V and 2 bases from J, the junction contained 5 bases not matched to a gene. Germline V gene sequence: CDR1 ENHRY, CDR2 SYGVKD. The CDR3 extends over 15 amino acids. The CDR3 protein is CAISGGTGPQETQYF. CDR3 sequence (DNA): TGTGCCATCAGTGGGGGGACAGGGCCTCAAGAGACCCAGTACTTC.

V usage is TRBV7-3 and J usage is TRBJ2-1; maybe TRBD2 (7 bases). The germline CDR1 and CDR2 sequences are SGHTA and FQGTGA. The CDR3 is 16 amino acids. Trimming stripped 0 bases from V and 4 bases from J, with 13 bases between. The CDR3 loop reads CASSLTGRGGYNEQFF. The CDR3 coding sequence is TGTGCCAGCAGCTTAACGGGTAGGGGGGGTTACAATGAGCAGTTCTTC. The full variable domain, rest sourced from reference TRBV7-3 and TRBJ2-1, is GAGVSQTPSNKVTEKGKYVELRCDPISGHTALYWYRQSLGQGPEFLIYFQGTGAADDSGLPNDRFFAVRPEGSVSTLKIQRTERGDSAVYLCASSLTGRGGYNEQFFGPGTRLTVL.

In this sample, this clonotype turned up a few times. The rearrangement joins TRBV5-1 to TRBJ2-2; 11 bases are a match to TRBD2. This CDR3 has 19 amino acids. From germline, CDR1 is SGHRS and CDR2 YFSETQ. Trimming at V came to 4 bases and at J to 0 bases, leaving 11 bases not matched to a gene. DNA for the CDR3: TGCGCCAGCAGCAGGTTGGGACTAGCGGCGAGCTCGAACACCGGGGAGCTGTTTTTT. It encodes CASSRLGLAASSNTGELFF.

The sample holds a few counts of this clonotype. This chain joins TRBV4-3 and TRBJ2-3; 8 bases line up with TRBD1. With V trimmed by 4 bases and J by 2 bases, 5 bases remained unmatched. Germline V gene sequence: CDR1 LGHNA, CDR2 YSLEER. The CDR3 contains 15 residues. The CDR3 spells CASSRQGRDTDTQYF. CDR3 coding DNA: TGCGCCAGCAGCCGACAGGGGCGGGACACAGATACGCAGTATTTT.

The V gene is TRBV20-1, the J gene TRBJ2-7; D call uncertain. V dropped 0 bases and J dropped 3 bases, with 9 bases sitting between them. The germline V gene has CDR1 DFQATT and CDR2 SNEGSKA (reference sequence). This CDR3 contains 13 residues. In DNA form, the CDR3 reads TGCAGTGCTAGAGAAGGACGGATCTACGAGCAGTACTTC. Amino acid sequence: CSAREGRIYEQYF.

There are a few counts of this clonotype. This rearrangement joins TRBV2 to TRBJ2-1; 9 bases are a match to TRBD1. The CDR3 is made up of 14 amino acids. The junction had 7 bases not matched to a gene; V was cut back by 6 bases and J by 7 bases. Germline V gene sequence: CDR1 SNHLY, CDR2 FYNNEI. In DNA, the CDR3 is TGTGCCAGCAGCCTGGACAGGGGTAAGAATGAGCAGTTCTTC. Protein product: CASSLDRGKNEQFF.

This clonotype has more than one count but fewer than ten. The chain carries TRBV24-1 and TRBJ2-7; no clear D gene. CDR3 length: 16 amino acids. CDR1 KGHDR and CDR2 SFDVKD come from the germline V gene. Trimming pared 4 bases from V and 4 bases from J, leaving 19 bases between. DNA for the CDR3: TGTGCCACCAGTGACCCTGTATGGGCGTCAGTTTACGAGCAGTACTTC. It is translated as CATSDPVWASVYEQYF.

This clonotype has only a few counts. The gene calls are TRBV10-3 and TRBJ2-7; TRBD1 agrees at 7 bases. This CDR3 comprises 16 residues. Germline assignment: CDR1 ENHRY and CDR2 SYGVKD. V lost 0 bases, J lost 1 base, and 6 bases stayed unmatched. CDR3 nucleotide sequence: TGTGCCATCAGTGAGTCGTGGACAGGCAATTCCTACGAGCAGTACTTC. Translation: CAISESWTGNSYEQYF.

The V gene is TRBV19, the J gene TRBJ2-5, with D possibly called TRBD1 or TRBD2 (5 bases each). Deletions cut 6 bases from V and 5 bases from J, with 10 bases between. Germline values: CDR1 LNHDA, CDR2 SQIVND (reference sequence). This CDR3 has 12 residues. Written as DNA, the CDR3 is TGTGCCAGTAGAGGGACGTGGGAGACCCAGTACTTC. This encodes CASRGTWETQYF.

The chain carries TRBV14 and TRBJ2-1, with 9 bases identical to TRBD2. From germline, CDR1 is SGHDN and CDR2 FVKESK. The J segment lost 10 bases and the V segment lost 4 bases, leaving 5 bases of the junction unmatched. The CDR3 is 13 amino acids. CDR3 amino acids: CASSLTSGLEQFF. The CDR3 nucleotides are TGTGCCAGCAGCCTGACTAGCGGCCTCGAGCAGTTCTTC.

This clonotype appeared a few times. The J gene is TRBJ1-2, the V gene TRBV3-1, with TRBD1 as a possible D gene (5 bases). The CDR3 is made up of 15 amino acids. Trimming removed 0 bases at V and 4 bases at J, with 12 bases between. Germline-derived CDR1 and CDR2 are LGHDT and YNNKEL (reference sequence). CDR3 region: CASSQDEGMTYGYTF. CDR3 in DNA: TGTGCCAGCAGCCAAGATGAGGGGATGACCTATGGCTACACCTTC.

A few counts support this clonotype. The V and J genes are TRBV3-1 and TRBJ1-1; D is possibly TRBD1 (6 bases). Between the trimmed V and J ends, which lost 1 base and 5 bases, there was a span of 20 bases. The CDR3 loop spans 17 amino acids. Per the germline V gene, CDR1 is LGHDT and CDR2 is YNNKEL (reference sequence). The CDR3 is CASSQVGGGRGWTEAFF. CDR3 coding DNA: TGTGCCAGCAGCCAAGTAGGCGGGGGGCGAGGATGGACTGAAGCTTTCTTT. The full variable domain, completed using reference TRBV3-1 and TRBJ1-1, is DTAVSQTPKYLVTQMGNDKSIKCEQNLGHDTMYWYKQDSKKFLKIMFSYNNKELIINETVPNRFSPKSPDKAHLNLHINSLELGDSAVYFCASSQVGGGRGWTEAFFGQGTRLTVV.

The chain uses TRBV20-1 and TRBJ2-7; perhaps D is TRBD1 or TRBD2 (5 bases each). CDR3 length: 14 residues. Trimming removed 3 bases at V and 2 bases at J, with 14 bases between. The V gene's germline CDR1 is DFQATT and CDR2 SNEGSKA (reference sequence). DNA for the CDR3: TGCAGTGCTAGTACGGGACGAGGACCCTACGAGCAGTACTTC. Protein: CSASTGRGPYEQYF.

The genes are TRBV7-2 and TRBJ2-1; the D is unclear. Germline CDR1 is SGHTA and CDR2 is FQGNSA. V was shortened by 5 bases and J by 10 bases, with 9 bases between the two germline ends. The CDR3 is 11 residues long. CDR3 nucleotides: TGTGCCAGCAGCCCGTCGATCGAGCAGTTCTTC. As protein: CASSPSIEQFF.

The sample holds many counts of this clonotype. The V call is TRBV11-1, the J call TRBJ2-1, with 7 bases that match TRBD2. V shed 2 bases, J shed 8 bases, and the junction held 12 bases outside the gene matches. The CDR3 contains 16 residues. From germline, CDR1 is SGHAT and CDR2 FQDESV (reference sequence). This CDR3 is CASSLYPGGEGDEQFF. CDR3 in DNA: TGTGCCAGCAGCTTATATCCAGGAGGGGAGGGTGATGAGCAGTTCTTC.

The chain joins TRBV24-1 to TRBJ2-5, with D unresolved. V was shortened by 9 bases and J by 1 base, with 11 bases between the two germline ends. CDR1 is KGHDR and CDR2 is SFDVKD in the germline V gene. This CDR3 region has 13 residues. The CDR3 reads CATQQGSQETQYF. The CDR3 DNA sequence: TGTGCCACCCAACAAGGGTCCCAAGAGACCCAGTACTTC.